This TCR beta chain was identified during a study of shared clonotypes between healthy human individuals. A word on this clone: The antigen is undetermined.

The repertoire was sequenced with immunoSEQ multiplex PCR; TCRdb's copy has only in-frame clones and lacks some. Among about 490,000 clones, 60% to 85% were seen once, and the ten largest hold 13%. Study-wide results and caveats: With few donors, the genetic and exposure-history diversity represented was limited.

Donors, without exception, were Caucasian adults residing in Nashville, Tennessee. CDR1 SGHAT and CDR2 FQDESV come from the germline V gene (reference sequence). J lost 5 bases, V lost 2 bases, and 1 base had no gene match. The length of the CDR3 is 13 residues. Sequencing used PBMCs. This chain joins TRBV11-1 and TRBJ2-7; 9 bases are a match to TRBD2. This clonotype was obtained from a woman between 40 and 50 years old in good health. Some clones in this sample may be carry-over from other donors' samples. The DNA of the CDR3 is TGTGCCAGCAGCTTATGGACTAGCGACGAGCAGTACTTC. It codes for CASSLWTSDEQYF.